A single sample gave rise to the 10 T cell receptor beta chains below, sequenced in a study of T cells after yellow fever vaccination. TCRdb reprocessed the 5' RACE reads via MiXCR and lists one record per CDR3 protein. The sample has around 120,000 distinct CDR3 sequences; about 7.8% are singletons. Material: CD4+ T cells sorted from PBMCs, obtained about 49 days after the first yellow fever vaccination. All receptors come from a man aged 18 to 30 who received the YFV17D yellow fever vaccine.

There are many counts of this clonotype. CDR3: CAISESRSSGNTIYF. In DNA form, the CDR3 reads TGTGCCATCAGTGAGTCCCGAAGTTCTGGAAACACCATATATTTT. The chain combines TRBV10-3 with TRBJ1-3; D is uncertain. Per germline, CDR1 ENHRY and CDR2 SYGVKD. The CDR3 is made up of 15 amino acids. The V end lost 0 bases, the J end lost 1 base, and 7 bases lay between the germline ends.

This clonotype was seen at least ten times. The gene calls are TRBV4-3 and TRBJ2-5; possibly TRBD2 for D (7 bases). CDR3 length: 17 amino acids. Germline V gene sequence: CDR1 LGHNA, CDR2 YSLEER. Trimming pared 1 base from V and 4 bases from J, leaving 19 bases between. The CDR3 loop reads CASSQGSGGQALETQYF. In DNA, the CDR3 is TGCGCCAGCAGCCAAGGCTCGGGGGGCCAGGCCCTAGAGACCCAGTACTTC.

This clonotype came up many times. CDR3 nucleotides: TGCAGCGTTGGGAGAGCAGGGGCAGCAATTATGAACACTGAAGCTTTCTTT. Protein: CSVGRAGAAIMNTEAFF. This chain uses TRBV29-1 with TRBJ1-1, with D possibly TRBD1 on 6 matching bases. The length of the CDR3 is 17 residues. Trimming took off 4 bases at V and 0 bases at J, with 21 bases between the two ends. CDR1 is SQVTM and CDR2 is ANQGSEA in the germline V gene.

This clonotype has ten or more counts. V and J are TRBV4-1 and TRBJ2-7; perhaps D is TRBD1 or TRBD2 (5 bases each). The CDR3 covers 14 residues. V gave up 0 bases and J gave up 2 bases, with 8 bases separating them. Per the germline V gene, CDR1 is MGHRA and CDR2 is YSYEKL. The chain's CDR3 is CASSQDVGPYEQYF. CDR3 nucleotide sequence: TGCGCCAGCAGCCAAGATGTGGGACCCTACGAGCAGTACTTC.

This clonotype was seen ten or more times. V and J are TRBV28 and TRBJ2-5; D is ambiguous. The CDR3 covers 14 residues. The germline V gene has CDR1 MDHEN and CDR2 SYDVKM. The germline V and J ends were trimmed by 4 bases and 2 bases, with 11 bases remaining between them. For the CDR3, the DNA is TGTGCCAGCAGTTCCGCCCCGCGACAAGAGACCCAGTACTTC. Translating gives CASSSAPRQETQYF.

In this sample, this clonotype turned up many times. The CDR3 reads CSVSTGIRTGELFF. CDR3 bases: TGCAGCGTCTCGACAGGGATTCGCACCGGGGAGCTGTTTTTT. V and J are TRBV29-1 and TRBJ2-2; TRBD1 matches at 7 bases. V shed 6 bases and J 4 bases; nucleotides not matched to a gene: 8. The germline V gene has CDR1 SQVTM and CDR2 ANQGSEA. The CDR3 is made up of 14 amino acids.

There are many counts of this clonotype. This chain joins TRBV7-9 and TRBJ1-1; 8 bases fit TRBD1. CDR1 is SEHNR, CDR2 FQNEAQ, per germline (reference sequence). This CDR3 contains 13 residues. V was clipped by 3 bases and J by 4 bases; unmatched bases: 1. CDR3 sequence (DNA): TGTGCCAGCAGCTTTACAGGGGGCACTGAAGCTTTCTTT. Translating gives CASSFTGGTEAFF.

Many counts were recorded for this clonotype. The rearrangement uses TRBV5-1 and TRBJ1-2; the match to TRBD1 covers 7 bases. This CDR3 contains 14 residues. Per germline, CDR1 SGHRS and CDR2 YFSETQ. Trimming took 4 bases from V and 8 from J; bases not matched to a gene: 11. CDR3 amino acids: CASSHQQGSEGYTF. CDR3 nucleotides: TGCGCCAGCAGCCACCAACAGGGGTCGGAAGGCTACACCTTC.

This clonotype has a count of ten or more. The chain is built from TRBV5-1 and TRBJ1-2; no clear D. The CDR3 extends over 14 amino acids. V shed 4 bases and J shed 4 bases, with 14 bases lying between them. Looked up from germline, CDR1 is SGHRS and CDR2 is YFSETQ. CDR3 bases: TGCGCCAGCAGCCATGGCGGAGAGCTCTATGGCTACACCTTC. Protein: CASSHGGELYGYTF.

This clonotype turned up a few times. This chain connects TRBV5-1 to TRBJ2-5; tentative D call: TRBD2 (6 bases). Germline V gene sequence: CDR1 SGHRS, CDR2 YFSETQ. This CDR3 is built from 15 residues. With 0 bases removed from V and 1 base from J, the gap between germline ends came to 10 bases. The CDR3: CASSLGGASQETQYF. For the CDR3, the DNA is TGCGCCAGCAGCTTGGGCGGGGCTTCCCAAGAGACCCAGTACTTC.